This TCR beta chain was identified in a study of CD8+CD57+ T cells in acquired aplastic anemia. V was pared by 6 bases and J by 1 base, with 13 bases of the junction left unmatched. Germline CDR1 is DFQATT and CDR2 is SNEGSKA (reference sequence). CDR3 length: 16 residues. By flow cytometry, patients selected for sequencing had shown an expansion of CD8+CD57+ cells. CDR3 and TCR beta VDJ profiling relied on a genomic DNA template. TCRdb itself ran the reads through MiXCR, one entry per CDR3 protein. This sample yields about 98,000 distinct CDR3 sequences, of which around 68% are seen a single time; less than 75% belongs to the top ten.

The source of this sequence is a human donor with aplastic anemia. The chain joins TRBV20-1 to TRBJ2-3, with 7 bases fitting TRBD2. Source material: sorted CD4+, CD8+, or CD8+CD57+ T cells (not recorded which) from PBMCs. DNA of the CDR3: TGCAGTGCCGATGTAGGCGGGCTAGCGGGCACAGATACGCAGTATTTT. This encodes CSADVGGLAGTDTQYF.